This TCR beta chain is from a study of cytomegalovirus exposure and HLA in healthy donors. PCR employed 60 Vbeta and 13 Jbeta primers. Only in-frame clones appear in the TCRdb table, and some are missing; sequencing was by immunoSEQ multiplex PCR. Seen here are about 50,000 clones, over 60% observed once, and the top ten hold around 8%. V lost 4 bases, J lost 0 bases, and 5 bases stayed unmatched. Germline assignment: CDR1 MGHRA and CDR2 YSYEKL. This CDR3 is built from 15 residues. The chain joins TRBV4-1 to TRBJ1-2; 7 positions agree with TRBD1. The source of this sequence is a man younger than 45 in good health and CMV-seropositive. The sequenced sample was PBMCs. CDR3 nucleotides: TGCGCCAGCAGCCCCCCCGACAGGGCTAACTATGGCTACACCTTC. Protein product: CASSPPDRANYGYTF.